Below, 32 T cell receptor beta chains from the same sample are listed, as sequenced in a study of shared clonotypes between healthy human individuals. TCRdb's copy holds only in-frame clones and misses some; the assay was immunoSEQ multiplex PCR. The sample lists 600,000 to 800,000 clones; around 70% were seen once. Sequences were obtained from memory CD4+ T cells sorted from blood. Subset meaning: CD45RA-negative fraction. Every receptor here comes from a woman aged 25 to 39 in good health.

V and J are TRBV29-1 and TRBJ2-1; TRBD2 matches at 7 bases. V was pared by 6 bases and J by 7 bases, with 15 bases of the junction left unmatched. Germline V lookup: CDR1 SQVTM, CDR2 ANQGSEA. CDR3 length: 15 residues. CDR3 region: CSVKELGGPINEQFF. CDR3 nucleotide sequence: TGCAGCGTGAAGGAGTTGGGAGGGCCGATAAATGAGCAGTTCTTC.

The chain has TRBV10-2 and TRBJ2-7; either TRBD1 or TRBD2 may supply D (5 bases each). The CDR3 spans 14 residues. Germline CDR1 reads WSHSY; CDR2 reads SAAADI. Trimming pared 3 bases from V and 2 bases from J, leaving 11 bases between. CDR3 sequence: CASSEGTPPYEQYF. For the CDR3, the DNA is TGCGCCAGCAGTGAAGGGACCCCACCCTACGAGCAGTACTTC.

This chain links TRBV10-3 with TRBJ2-4; 16 nucleotides line up with TRBD2. The CDR3 has 20 residues. Germline values: CDR1 ENHRY, CDR2 SYGVKD. Trimming took 4 bases from V and 2 from J; bases not matched to a gene: 11. CDR3 loop: CAISANPGLAGGDSKNIQYF. The CDR3 coding sequence is TGTGCCATCAGTGCCAACCCGGGACTAGCGGGGGGGGACTCCAAAAACATTCAGTACTTC.

This clone was detected once. Different DNA sequences within this sample yield the same CDR3. V gene TRBV28 combines with J gene TRBJ2-3; TRBD2 matches at 10 bases. This CDR3 comprises 16 residues. Looked up from germline, CDR1 is MDHEN and CDR2 is SYDVKM. Unmatched junction bases numbered 6, after V lost 3 bases and J lost 3 bases. The CDR3 sequence is CASSFASGSGTDTQYF. DNA for the CDR3: TGTGCCAGCAGTTTTGCTAGCGGGAGCGGTACAGATACGCAGTATTTT.

This clone qualifies as medium-sized. The chain recombines TRBV18 with TRBJ2-1; D call uncertain. Trimming cost V 5 bases and J 3 bases, with 5 bases left between them. This CDR3 is 12 amino acids long. Per the germline V gene, CDR1 is KGHSH and CDR2 is LQKENI. CDR3 in DNA: TGTGCCAGCTCAATTCTCTACAATGAGCAGTTCTTC. It translates to CASSILYNEQFF.

This chain joins TRBV7-9 and TRBJ1-3, with 8 bases aligning to TRBD1. Germline V gives CDR1 SEHNR, CDR2 FQNEAQ (reference sequence). This CDR3 has 14 amino acids. The V and J ends lost 4 bases and 9 bases, in that order; junction bases with no gene match: 8. In DNA, the CDR3 is TGTGCCAGCAGCTACGACAGGGGAGGCCCCACCATATATTTT. Residues: CASSYDRGGPTIYF.

This clone came up a few times. This sequence joins TRBV11-3 and TRBJ2-2; D not certain. Trimming stripped 1 base from V and 2 bases from J, with 2 bases between. Germline lookup yields CDR1 SGHNT and CDR2 YENEEA. CDR3 length equals 13 residues. CDR3 in DNA: TGTGCCAGCAGCTTAGTAAACACCGGGGAGCTGTTTTTT. Amino acid sequence: CASSLVNTGELFF.

This sequence joins TRBV28 and TRBJ2-1; D might be TRBD1 or TRBD2, each matching 6 bases. From germline, CDR1 is MDHEN and CDR2 SYDVKM. CDR3 length equals 14 residues. The V gene lost 6 bases and the J gene lost 5 bases, with 14 bases spanning the gap. CDR3 region: CASSRDGGHNEQFF. DNA of the CDR3: TGTGCCAGCAGCCGCGATGGGGGGCACAATGAGCAGTTCTTC.

CDR3 sequence: CASSPEMGREETQYF. For the CDR3, the DNA is TGTGCCAGCAGCCCTGAGATGGGGAGGGAAGAGACCCAGTACTTC. The chain links TRBV5-4 to TRBJ2-5; 7 positions match TRBD2. Germline CDR1 reads SGHNT; CDR2 reads YYREEE (reference sequence). The CDR3 totals 15 residues. V lost 4 bases, J lost 3 bases, and 9 bases stayed unmatched.

J is TRBJ1-1 and V is TRBV19; the D gene is possibly TRBD1 (5 bases). V was cut by 6 bases and J by 4 bases, with 15 bases left in between. CDR3 size: 14 residues. Per germline, CDR1 LNHDA and CDR2 SQIVND (reference sequence). The CDR3 bases are TGTGCCAGTAGCCGCGGGGCCGTACTCACTGAAGCTTTCTTT. It yields the protein CASSRGAVLTEAFF.

This chain joins TRBV6-5 and TRBJ1-2; 8 bases fit TRBD1. V was pared by 8 bases and J by 8 bases, with 13 bases of the junction left unmatched. The CDR3 length is 14 residues. The germline V gene has CDR1 MNHEY and CDR2 SVGAGI. The CDR3 DNA reads TGTGCCAGCGGCACCGGGACAGGCAAAGGGGGCTACACCTTC. Amino acid sequence: CASGTGTGKGGYTF.

The CDR3 DNA reads as TGTGCCAGCAGTCCCCGGACGGTAGCCTACGAGCAGTACTTC. Its protein is CASSPRTVAYEQYF. The gene calls are TRBV27 and TRBJ2-7; D is unresolved. Germline CDR1 is MNHEY and CDR2 is SMNVEV (reference sequence). V was shortened by 5 bases and J by 2 bases, with 13 bases between the two germline ends. The CDR3 contains 14 residues.

The chain employs TRBV28 and TRBJ2-1, with D perhaps matching TRBD2 (6 bases). V was trimmed by 6 bases and J by 4 bases, leaving 13 bases between them. CDR3 length: 14 amino acids. CDR1 is MDHEN and CDR2 is SYDVKM in the germline V gene. The CDR3 DNA sequence: TGTGCCAGCAGACCCGGACTAACGTACAATGAGCAGTTCTTC. Its protein product is CASRPGLTYNEQFF. The entire variable domain, with the rest obtained from reference TRBV28 and TRBJ2-1, is as follows: DVKVTQSSRYLVKRTGEKVFLECVQDMDHENMFWYRQDPGLGLRLIYFSYDVKMKEKGDIPEGYSVSREKKERFSLILESASTNQTSMYLCASRPGLTYNEQFFGPGTRLTVL.

This chain links TRBV10-1 with TRBJ2-3; no definite D call. The length of the CDR3 is 11 residues. The germline V gene has CDR1 WNHNN and CDR2 SYGVQD (reference sequence). V was clipped by 8 bases and J by 1 base, with 4 bases between them. The CDR3 spells CASLGTDTQYF. Written as DNA, the CDR3 is TGCGCCAGCCTGGGCACAGATACGCAGTATTTT.

This clone was seen only a few times. This rearrangement joins TRBV10-3 to TRBJ2-7; D is possibly TRBD2 (6 bases). V was cut by 0 bases and J by 0 bases, with 15 bases left in between. The CDR3 is 17 amino acids. CDR1 is ENHRY and CDR2 is SYGVKD in the germline V gene. Here the CDR3 DNA reads TGTGCCATCAGTGAGTCACTTGCGGGACCAAGCTCCTACGAGCAGTACTTC. The encoded protein is CAISESLAGPSSYEQYF.

This clone came up many times. The chain carries TRBV2 and TRBJ2-1, with 12 bases aligning to TRBD2. Per germline, CDR1 SNHLY and CDR2 FYNNEI. The length of the CDR3 is 16 residues. V was clipped by 8 bases and J by 4 bases; unmatched bases: 9. CDR3 in amino acids: CASGRLAGVPYNEQFF. The CDR3 DNA reads as TGTGCCAGCGGGAGACTAGCGGGAGTTCCATACAATGAGCAGTTCTTC.

V usage is TRBV7-2 and J usage is TRBJ1-2; 9 nucleotides match TRBD1. The CDR3 runs to 13 residues. V lost 3 bases to trimming and J lost 6 bases; unmatched junction nucleotides: 2. Germline lookup yields CDR1 SGHTA and CDR2 FQGNSA. The CDR3: CASSLGTGNGYTF. CDR3 coding DNA: TGTGCCAGCAGCTTGGGGACAGGGAATGGCTACACCTTC.

The chain recombines TRBV10-3 with TRBJ1-1; D possibly corresponds to TRBD1 (6 bases). The CDR3 consists of 12 residues. V was trimmed by 10 bases and J by 1 base, leaving 10 bases between them. The germline V gene has CDR1 ENHRY and CDR2 SYGVKD. The CDR3 sequence: CATGTKNTEAFF. CDR3 nucleotides: TGTGCCACCGGGACAAAGAACACTGAAGCTTTCTTT.

V usage is TRBV5-8 and J usage is TRBJ2-4; D is unclear. The CDR3 totals 16 residues. The V gene's germline CDR1 is SGHTS and CDR2 YDEGEE. Deletions cut 4 bases from V and 0 bases from J, with 14 bases between. The CDR3: CASSLQPLLAKNIQYF. The DNA of the CDR3 is TGTGCCAGCAGCCTGCAGCCGTTACTAGCCAAAAACATTCAGTACTTC.

V usage is TRBV11-2 and J usage is TRBJ2-7; D may be TRBD2 (6 bases). This CDR3 has 15 residues. Germline assignment: CDR1 SGHAT and CDR2 FQNNGV. Trimming cost V 4 bases and J 7 bases, with 20 bases left between them. CDR3 in DNA: TGTGCCAGCAGCTCCCAGGATCGGGGGTTTGATGAGCAGTACTTC. This codes for CASSSQDRGFDEQYF.

The rearrangement uses TRBV11-2 and TRBJ2-5; D gene unclear. This CDR3 has 16 residues. The ends were cut back, 3 bases at V and 4 bases at J, with 18 bases in the middle. The germline gives CDR1 SGHAT, CDR2 FQNNGV. CDR3 sequence: CASSFPRHFNGETQYF. CDR3 DNA: TGTGCCAGCAGCTTCCCTCGGCATTTCAACGGAGAGACCCAGTACTTC.

This clone has a single count. In nucleotides, the CDR3 is TGTGCCAGCAGGAGGTCGGCCGGGAAGGTTGAGCAGTTCTTC. Protein sequence: CASRRSAGKVEQFF. This chain joins TRBV28 and TRBJ2-1, with D perhaps TRBD2 (5 bases). Trimming pared 6 bases from V and 9 bases from J, leaving 18 bases between. The germline CDR1 and CDR2 sequences are MDHEN and SYDVKM. The CDR3 spans 14 residues.

V usage is TRBV30 and J usage is TRBJ2-7; D is unresolved. V lost 2 bases and J lost 6, with 11 bases in between. CDR3 length: 12 amino acids. Germline loops: CDR1 GTSNPN, CDR2 SVGIG (reference sequence). The CDR3 loop reads CAWSRYSVEQYF. The CDR3 DNA is TGTGCCTGGAGTCGGTACTCCGTCGAGCAGTACTTC.

The chain couples TRBV6-1 to TRBJ2-7; D call uncertain. From germline, CDR1 is MNHNS and CDR2 SASEGT. The CDR3 has 13 amino acids. Trimming pared 0 bases from V and 3 bases from J, leaving 6 bases between. The CDR3 coding sequence is TGTGCCAGCAGTGAAGCGCTCCGCTACGAGCAGTACTTC. Translated, it gives CASSEALRYEQYF.

This chain links TRBV4-2 with TRBJ1-5, with unresolved D. This CDR3 is 15 amino acids long. Between the trimmed V and J ends, which lost 0 bases and 2 bases, there was a span of 8 bases. CDR1 is LGHNA, CDR2 YNFKEQ, per germline. The CDR3 DNA reads as TGTGCCAGCAGCCAAGAATGGTACGGCAATCAGCCCCAGCATTTT. It translates to CASSQEWYGNQPQHF.

This sequence joins TRBV5-1 and TRBJ2-3, with D possibly being TRBD1 (6 bases). The V end was cut by 2 bases, the J end by 1 base, with 32 bases between. Germline values: CDR1 SGHRS, CDR2 YFSETQ. This CDR3 spans 22 amino acids. The CDR3 DNA reads as TGCGCCAGCAGCTTTCGGGTCCCCGGGCAATTCGCGGCCAGGACAGGCACAGATACGCAGTATTTT. Residues: CASSFRVPGQFAARTGTDTQYF. Full variable domain (remainder filled in from reference TRBV5-1 and TRBJ2-3): KAGVTQTPRYLIKTRGQQVTLSCSPISGHRSVSWYQQTPGQGLQFLFEYFSETQRNKGNFPGRFSGRQFSNSRSEMNVSTLELGDSALYLCASSFRVPGQFAARTGTDTQYFGPGTRLTVL.

The genes are TRBV27 and TRBJ2-7, with D hard to call. The CDR3 runs 13 residues. CDR1 and CDR2 from the germline V gene are MNHEY and SMNVEV (reference sequence). The V and J ends lost 2 bases and 3 bases respectively, with 8 bases between them. In nucleotides, the CDR3 is TGTGCCAGCAGTTTAGGGTTATACTACGAGCAGTACTTC. It translates to CASSLGLYYEQYF.

The chain is built from TRBV13 and TRBJ2-7, with D tentatively TRBD1 (6 bases). CDR1 PRHDT and CDR2 FYEKMQ come from the germline V gene (reference sequence). The CDR3 is 15 amino acids. V was shortened by 1 base and J by 4 bases, with 14 bases between the two germline ends. The CDR3 sequence is CASSLAQGTLYEQYF. Written as DNA, the CDR3 is TGTGCCAGCAGCTTAGCCCAGGGGACCCTTTACGAGCAGTACTTC. Together with reference TRBV13 and TRBJ2-7, the CDR3 gives the full variable domain: AAGVIQSPRHLIKEKRETATLKCYPIPRHDTVYWYQQGPGQDPQFLISFYEKMQSDKGSIPDRFSAQQFSDYHSELNMSSLELGDSALYFCASSLAQGTLYEQYFGPGTRLTVT.

The chain combines TRBV27 with TRBJ2-1, with 8 bases fitting TRBD2. Trimming removed 6 bases from V and 4 bases from J; junction bases left unmatched: 8. Germline CDR1 reads MNHEY; CDR2 reads SMNVEV (reference sequence). This CDR3 has 15 residues. The chain's CDR3 is CASSPIAGIYNEQFF. CDR3 nucleotide sequence: TGTGCCAGCAGCCCTATAGCGGGAATTTACAATGAGCAGTTCTTC.

This chain links TRBV30 with TRBJ2-1; the match to TRBD2 covers 9 bases. Per the germline V gene, CDR1 is GTSNPN and CDR2 is SVGIG (reference sequence). Trimming removed 2 bases from V and 7 bases from J; junction bases left unmatched: 6. This CDR3 spans 14 amino acids. CDR3 sequence: CAWSPGLARNEQFF. CDR3 DNA sequence: TGTGCCTGGAGTCCGGGACTAGCAAGAAATGAGCAGTTCTTC.

On this clone itself: A single base separates this from a much larger clone, so it may be a read error. The same CDR3 can be traced to other DNA sequences in this sample. This chain joins TRBV15 and TRBJ2-6; D not certain. Germline lookup yields CDR1 LNHNV and CDR2 YYDKDF (reference sequence). The CDR3 sequence is 14 residues long. Trimming removed 6 bases from V and 7 bases from J, with 13 bases in between. The CDR3 DNA is TGTGCCACCAGTTCGGATTTTGAAGCCAACGTCCTGACTTTC. Translation gives CATSSDFEANVLTF.

The chain has TRBV18 and TRBJ2-7; D gene ambiguous. The CDR3 is made up of 14 amino acids. The V gene lost 4 bases and the J gene lost 0 bases, with 10 bases spanning the gap. Germline V gene sequence: CDR1 KGHSH, CDR2 LQKENI. The CDR3 loop is CASSRAADSYEQYF. In DNA, the CDR3 is TGTGCCAGCTCACGGGCAGCAGACTCCTACGAGCAGTACTTC.